Following are 28 T cell receptor beta chains from one sample sequenced in a study of cytotoxic CD8 clonotypes in ibrutinib-treated CLL. Using immunoSEQ multiplex PCR, the repertoire was profiled, and TCRdb retains in-frame clones only, with some absent. The sample consists of around 160,000 clones, about 88% of them appearing once. The sample in question was PBMCs, obtained at disease progression, from a patient treated with ibrutinib. These receptors came from a human donor with chronic lymphocytic leukemia.

The V and J genes are TRBV28 and TRBJ2-3, with a possible D match to TRBD2 (6 bases). The CDR3 loop spans 15 amino acids. V was trimmed by 5 bases and J by 3 bases, leaving 15 bases between them. The V gene's germline CDR1 is MDHEN and CDR2 SYDVKM. For the CDR3, the DNA is TGTGCCAGCAGTCCCGAGGGACTTATAACAGATACGCAGTATTTT. Its translation: CASSPEGLITDTQYF.

V and J are TRBV5-6 and TRBJ1-1; 8 bases are shared with TRBD1. This CDR3 is 15 amino acids long. V dropped 4 bases and J dropped 3; count of bases not matched to a gene: 8. Germline CDR1 and CDR2: SGHDT and YYEEEE. The CDR3 spells CASSHQTGADTEAFF. The CDR3 nucleotides are TGTGCCAGCAGCCATCAGACAGGGGCTGACACTGAAGCTTTCTTT.

The rearrangement links TRBV7-9 to TRBJ2-5, with TRBD2 identical over 13 bases. The CDR3 has 16 residues. Losses at the gene ends were 10 bases for V and 2 bases for J; bases not matched to a gene: 10. Germline V gene data show CDR1 as SEHNR and CDR2 as FQNEAQ (reference sequence). CDR3 amino acids: CAIFPGGLAGQETQYF. The CDR3 coding sequence is TGTGCCATCTTCCCGGGGGGACTAGCGGGACAAGAGACCCAGTACTTC.

The chain is built from TRBV6-5 and TRBJ2-5; D possibly corresponds to TRBD2 (7 bases). The ends were cut back, 2 bases at V and 5 bases at J, with 18 bases in the middle. Germline V CDR1 and CDR2: MNHEY, SVGAGI. The CDR3 has 16 amino acids. Written as DNA, the CDR3 is TGTGCCAGCAGTTACGGGGGGGGGCTAGGACAGGAGACCCAGTACTTC. Protein product: CASSYGGGLGQETQYF.

The chain combines TRBV6-5 with TRBJ2-3; TRBD2 matches at 8 bases. V was clipped by 3 bases and J by 6 bases; unmatched bases: 5. This CDR3 spans 14 amino acids. Germline V CDR1 and CDR2: MNHEY, SVGAGI. The CDR3 sequence: CASSYQREWDTQYF. The CDR3 bases are TGTGCCAGCAGTTATCAGCGGGAGTGGGATACGCAGTATTTT.

This clone has only a few counts. This chain connects TRBV11-1 to TRBJ1-5; possibly TRBD1 for D (5 bases). The V end lost 5 bases, the J end lost 4 bases, and 12 bases lay between the germline ends. This CDR3 has 14 residues. In germline, CDR1 is SGHAT, CDR2 FQDESV (reference sequence). The CDR3 nucleotides read TGTGCCAGCAGCCGCGTCAGGGTTAATCAGCCCCAGCATTTT. This sequence encodes CASSRVRVNQPQHF.

V and J are TRBV4-3 and TRBJ1-2; D remains ambiguous. The CDR3 has 13 residues. Trimming pared 6 bases from V and 7 bases from J, leaving 15 bases between. Germline V CDR1 and CDR2: LGHNA, YSLEER. The DNA of the CDR3 is TGCGCCAGCAGTACGACGCGATCCTCTGGCTACACCTTC. Protein: CASSTTRSSGYTF.

CDR3 nucleotides: TGTGCCAGCAGCTTAATGGGAGCGAGTGAAAAACTGTTTTTT. It encodes CASSLMGASEKLFF. The chain is built from TRBV7-9 and TRBJ1-4; D ambiguous. CDR3 size: 14 residues. Trimming pared 2 bases from V and 7 bases from J, leaving 11 bases between. CDR1 and CDR2 (germline): SEHNR, FQNEAQ (reference sequence). Drawing the rest from reference TRBV7-9 and TRBJ1-4, the complete variable domain is DTGVSQNPRHKITKRGQNVTFRCDPISEHNRLYWYRQTLGQGPEFLTYFQNEAQLEKSRLLSDRFSAERPKGSFSTLEIQRTEQGDSAMYLCASSLMGASEKLFFGSGTQLSVL.

The chain recombines TRBV29-1 with TRBJ2-7; no reliable D call. Germline V gene lookup returns CDR1 SQVTM and CDR2 ANQGSEA. The CDR3 runs to 12 residues. Trimming took 5 bases from V and 4 from J, leaving 12 bases between them. As DNA, the CDR3 is TGCAGCGTTCACACGGACCGATACGAGCAGTACTTC. Amino acids: CSVHTDRYEQYF.

V usage is TRBV5-1 and J usage is TRBJ2-7; 8 bases align to TRBD1. V lost 6 bases and J lost 2; bases outside the gene matches: 4. Germline V CDR1 and CDR2: SGHRS, YFSETQ. The CDR3 is 13 residues long. The CDR3 spells CASTLGQAYEQYF. The DNA of the CDR3 is TGCGCCAGCACCCTGGGACAGGCCTACGAGCAGTACTTC.

The CDR3 DNA is TGTGCCTGGAGTGTACTGGCAGGGGGGGGCTCCTACGAGCAGTACTTC. It specifies CAWSVLAGGGSYEQYF. The gene calls are TRBV30 and TRBJ2-7; the D gene could be TRBD1 or TRBD2 (7 bases each). The CDR3 extends over 16 amino acids. Trimming left V 0 bases short and J 0 bases short, with 15 bases between. Germline V gives CDR1 GTSNPN, CDR2 SVGIG (reference sequence).

The rearrangement joins TRBV5-4 to TRBJ2-5; 8 nucleotides match TRBD1. V lost 5 bases, J lost 1 base, and 7 bases stayed unmatched. The CDR3 contains 15 residues. CDR1 and CDR2 (germline): SGHNT, YYREEE (reference sequence). This CDR3 is CASRPQGASQETQYF. In DNA form, the CDR3 reads TGTGCCAGCAGGCCTCAGGGGGCTAGCCAAGAGACCCAGTACTTC.

The chain is built from TRBV19 and TRBJ2-7, with D hard to call. CDR3 length: 14 amino acids. Per the germline V gene, CDR1 is LNHDA and CDR2 is SQIVND (reference sequence). The V gene lost 3 bases and the J gene lost 0 bases, with 9 bases spanning the gap. Here the CDR3 reads CASSIRVGSYEQYF. Written as DNA, the CDR3 is TGTGCCAGTAGTATTAGGGTCGGCTCCTACGAGCAGTACTTC.

The rearrangement uses TRBV5-4 and TRBJ2-7; D is unresolved. Germline V CDR1 and CDR2: SGHNT, YYREEE (reference sequence). Trimming cost V 5 bases and J 0 bases, with 3 bases left between them. CDR3 length: 11 residues. CDR3 DNA: TGTGCCAGCAGTCACTCCTACGAGCAGTACTTC. Translated: CASSHSYEQYF.

This clone was counted a single time. The chain recombines TRBV7-2 with TRBJ2-3, with D tentatively TRBD2 (6 bases). Germline CDR1 and CDR2: SGHTA and FQGNSA. CDR3 length equals 16 residues. V lost 1 base and J 1 base, leaving 12 bases between the germline ends. The CDR3 loop is CASSLEWGGGTDTQYF. The CDR3 region has the DNA TGTGCCAGCAGCTTAGAGTGGGGCGGGGGCACAGATACGCAGTATTTT.

This rearrangement joins TRBV30 to TRBJ2-2; D call uncertain. V was cut by 0 bases and J by 4 bases, with 12 bases left in between. The V gene's germline CDR1 is GTSNPN and CDR2 SVGIG (reference sequence). This CDR3 is built from 15 residues. The CDR3 DNA sequence: TGTGCCTGGAGTGTGGCTAGATTAGGCACCGGGGAGCTGTTTTTT. It is translated as CAWSVARLGTGELFF.

The genes are TRBV7-2 and TRBJ1-1, with no clear D. With 1 base removed from V and 1 base from J, the gap between germline ends came to 4 bases. The CDR3 extends over 13 amino acids. CDR1 SGHTA and CDR2 FQGNSA come from the germline V gene. The DNA of the CDR3 is TGTGCCAGCAGCTTAGTCGGGAACACTGAAGCTTTCTTT. This codes for CASSLVGNTEAFF.

The chain has TRBV2 and TRBJ1-5, with a tentative D call TRBD1 (5 bases). The CDR3 sequence is 13 residues long. CDR1 is SNHLY, CDR2 FYNNEI, per germline. Trimming cost V 6 bases and J 9 bases, with 15 bases left between them. Here the CDR3 reads CASRAGGWPPQHF. CDR3 in DNA: TGTGCCAGCAGGGCGGGGGGGTGGCCGCCCCAGCATTTT.

V and J are TRBV4-1 and TRBJ2-1; 11 nucleotides agree with TRBD1. With V trimmed by 7 bases and J by 8 bases, 13 bases remained unmatched. Germline V gene sequence: CDR1 MGHRA, CDR2 YSYEKL. The CDR3 spans 16 residues. Written as DNA, the CDR3 is TGCGCCAGCACAGTCCCCGGGACAGGGGGTTCTGATGAGCAGTTCTTC. Translated: CASTVPGTGGSDEQFF.

J is TRBJ1-2 and V is TRBV25-1, with 7 positions matching TRBD1. Germline V gene data show CDR1 as MGHDK and CDR2 as SYGVNS. This CDR3 is 16 amino acids long. V dropped 4 bases and J dropped 0; count of bases not matched to a gene: 8. In DNA, the CDR3 is TGTGCCAGCAGTGGAGGGGGGACAGAAGCTAACTATGGCTACACCTTC. Encoded protein: CASSGGGTEANYGYTF.

This clone was counted between two and nine times. The chain combines TRBV6-5 with TRBJ1-3; 8 nucleotides agree with TRBD1. The CDR3 runs to 15 residues. Germline V gene data show CDR1 as MNHEY and CDR2 as SVGAGI. Germline trimming cut 3 bases from V and 3 bases from J; bases unmatched to any gene: 4. This chain's CDR3 is CASSYAGGIGNTIYF. CDR3 DNA: TGTGCCAGCAGTTATGCAGGGGGCATTGGAAACACCATATATTTT.

The chain carries TRBV5-1 and TRBJ2-1, with 11 bases aligning to TRBD2. The germline V gene encodes CDR1 SGHRS and CDR2 YFSETQ. J lost 5 bases, V lost 1 base, and 8 bases had no gene match. This CDR3 spans 17 amino acids. The DNA for the CDR3 is TGCGCCAGCAGCTTGATGGGACTAGCGGCCATCAACAATGAGCAGTTCTTC. Amino acids: CASSLMGLAAINNEQFF.

This chain joins TRBV4-2 and TRBJ2-1, with a tentative D call TRBD1 (5 bases). The CDR3 sequence is 13 residues long. Trimming cost V 3 bases and J 6 bases, with 9 bases left between them. From germline, CDR1 is LGHNA and CDR2 YNFKEQ. DNA of the CDR3: TGTGCCAGCAGCCAGGGGCTGGGCAATGAGCAGTTCTTC. Translated: CASSQGLGNEQFF.

The table lists this clone with a count of one. The rearrangement joins TRBV6-1 to TRBJ1-2; D is possibly TRBD1 (5 bases). The CDR3 runs 13 residues. Between the trimmed V and J ends, which lost 4 bases and 10 bases, there was a span of 16 bases. CDR1 is MNHNS and CDR2 is SASEGT in the germline V gene. CDR3 protein: CASSVDWGGAYTF. CDR3 nucleotide sequence: TGTGCCAGCAGTGTTGATTGGGGGGGTGCCTACACCTTC.

The genes are TRBV5-4 and TRBJ2-7, with 9 bases identical to TRBD1. The length of the CDR3 is 14 residues. CDR1 is SGHNT and CDR2 is YYREEE in the germline V gene (reference sequence). With V trimmed by 3 bases and J by 6 bases, 7 bases remained unmatched. The chain's CDR3 is CASSSRDRDFEQYF. CDR3 bases: TGTGCCAGCAGCTCACGGGACAGGGACTTCGAGCAGTACTTC.

As regards this clone: The germline gene is not matched at one end of the junction; a read error may be the cause. V gene TRBV5-6 combines with J gene TRBJ2-7; D is unclear. The CDR3 spans 15 residues. Germline V gives CDR1 SGHDT, CDR2 YYEEEE. The DNA of the CDR3 is TGTGCCAGCAATAAAGGCTCCGACATCGGCTACGGGCAGTACTTC. Residues: CASNKGSDIGYGQYF.

The rearrangement links TRBV7-6 to TRBJ2-7; 8 bases are a match to TRBD1. Trimming at V came to 5 bases and at J to 4 bases, leaving 7 bases not matched to a gene. Germline assignment: CDR1 SGHVS and CDR2 FNYEAQ. The CDR3 is 14 residues long. In nucleotides, the CDR3 is TGTGCCAGCAGCCGGACAGGGTATAGTTACGAGCAGTACTTC. Translating it yields CASSRTGYSYEQYF.

The J gene is TRBJ2-7, the V gene TRBV25-1; TRBD1 aligns across 8 bases. The CDR3 covers 16 residues. Germline values: CDR1 MGHDK, CDR2 SYGVNS. V trimming: 4 bases; J trimming: 5 bases; junction bases outside the gene matches: 13. DNA for the CDR3: TGTGCCAGCAGTGCACAGTGGAGACAGGGGAAGAACGAGCAGTACTTC. Its translation is CASSAQWRQGKNEQYF.